This T cell receptor beta chain was identified in a study of blood T cell repertoires in COVID-19 (TCRdb year 2020). Regarding the research as a whole: Collaborator samples came from the United States, Italy and Spain and covered acute and convalescent phases of COVID-19. The samples were drawn from the first 160 participants of the ongoing ImmuneRACE study and from more than 1,000 subjects provided by 6 global collaborators. The material from the prospective study consisted of cDNA or gDNA derived from T cells, B-cell-depleted T cells, or PBMCs. The repertoires were released in a freely available public database meant as a resource for research on the immune response to SARS-CoV-2. The dataset comprised deeply sampled blood TCRbeta repertoires from subjects exposed to, actively infected with, or recovered from COVID-19. Where HLA class I and class II types were available, the types were taken from metadata supplied by the sample provider, not from assay-based typing. Nearly every sample came with metadata listing a de-identified subject ID, COVID-19 status, age in years and sex. The paper as a whole reports these results and caveats: The quantity of clinical and demographic metadata differed by source and by participant and was supplied without curation.

About this clone: The clone's antigen remains unknown. Base qualities are not at hand, and no much larger clone is one base apart.

Trimming takes 4 bases from V and 4 bases from J, and the germline ends sit 16 bases apart. The germline V gene yields MGHRA for CDR1 and YSYEKL for CDR2. Inclusive of the bounding cysteine and phenylalanine, the CDR3 is 15 residues long. Of the read, only the CDR3 DNA is kept; its 45 bases are in frame from base 1. The immunoSEQ Assay, a bias-controlled multiplex PCR, was used to amplify TCRbeta CDR3 regions from genomic DNA. In the original analysis: Nucleated cell counts per sample were estimated from amplification of reference gene primers within the assay. To quantify the absolute abundance of each unique TCRbeta CDR3 rearrangement, sequence reads were collapsed and filtered. For each sample, productive Simpson clonality was calculated as the square root of Simpson's diversity index across productive rearrangements. Held by TCRdb, this immuneACCESS table contains in-frame sequences only and omits some clones. Under half of the omission traces to an unresolved V gene where checked; the cause of the rest is unknown. For V, J and clone size, that table is used; D and trimming come from the DNA. Counted in this sample were approximately 100,000 clones; about 89% of them appeared once. Together, the top ten hold over 15% of the sample.

Each collaborating institution followed its own protocols to collect whole blood in K2EDTA tubes. For TCRbeta analysis, collaborators shipped samples as frozen whole blood, isolated PBMCs, or DNA extracted from either of those sample types. This clonotype originated in a human donor with acute or convalescent COVID-19. The donor label of this sample is uncertain. Material for sequencing was peripheral blood. The V and J genes are TRBV4-1 and TRBJ1-2; D gene: possibly TRBD1, on 6 matching bases. The CDR3 in this case is CASSPEMGAGYGYTF. The bases read TGCGCCAGCAGCCCAGAGATGGGGGCCGGCTATGGCTACACCTTC.